What follows are 11 T cell receptor beta chains derived from one specimen sequenced in a study of long-term antiretroviral therapy in people with HIV. The immunoSEQ assay was v3.0, run at survey level. Method: immunoSEQ multiplex PCR; TCRdb's copy keeps in-frame clones and lacks some. Among about 39,000 clones, about 80% were seen once, and the ten largest hold approximately 6.5%. Specimen: unsorted PBMCs, collected 0.6 years after starting antiretroviral therapy. These receptors originate from a young man with HIV.

The chain is built from TRBV7-9 and TRBJ1-3; D might be TRBD1 (5 bases). Germline V gene data show CDR1 as SEHNR and CDR2 as FQNEAQ (reference sequence). The CDR3 length is 15 residues. Deletions cut 3 bases from V and 0 bases from J, with 9 bases between. The CDR3 nucleotides are TGTGCCAGCAGCTTCACCGGGGCCTCTGGAAACACCATATATTTT. The encoded protein is CASSFTGASGNTIYF.

This rearrangement joins TRBV5-1 to TRBJ2-3, with 7 bases fitting TRBD1. The CDR3 has 15 amino acids. V shed 2 bases and J 3 bases; nucleotides not matched to a gene: 6. Per the germline V gene, CDR1 is SGHRS and CDR2 is YFSETQ. CDR3 loop: CASSFDRVGTDTQYF. The CDR3 region has the DNA TGCGCCAGCAGCTTTGACAGGGTTGGGACAGATACGCAGTATTTT.

The chain combines TRBV28 with TRBJ1-1; 7 bases map to TRBD1. CDR1 is MDHEN and CDR2 is SYDVKM in the germline V gene. The J segment lost 8 bases and the V segment lost 11 bases, leaving 8 bases of the junction unmatched. The CDR3 is 11 amino acids. The CDR3 sequence is CAGKQGREAFF. The CDR3 coding sequence is TGTGCCGGAAAACAGGGGCGAGAAGCTTTCTTT. The variable domain in full, with the rest retrieved from reference TRBV28 and TRBJ1-1, is DVKVTQSSRYLVKRTGEKVFLECVQDMDHENMFWYRQDPGLGLRLIYFSYDVKMKEKGDIPEGYSVSREKKERFSLILESASTNQTSMYLCAGKQGREAFFGQGTRLTVV.

The rearrangement joins TRBV10-3 to TRBJ2-7; no firm D call. Trimming removed 5 bases at V and 3 bases at J, with 23 bases between. Germline-derived CDR1 and CDR2 are ENHRY and SYGVKD. The CDR3 runs to 17 residues. The CDR3 protein is CAISPTPSSGRFYEQYF. CDR3 coding DNA: TGTGCCATCAGTCCTACCCCCTCCTCCGGGCGATTCTACGAGCAGTACTTC.

This chain connects TRBV7-9 to TRBJ1-1; D possibly corresponds to TRBD1 (6 bases). Germline assignment: CDR1 SEHNR and CDR2 FQNEAQ (reference sequence). This CDR3 has 15 residues. Trimming stripped 5 bases from V and 6 bases from J, with 19 bases between. The CDR3 DNA reads as TGTGCCAGCAGCCTACCAAAGGGGGTTTCCGCTGAAGCTTTCTTT. The encoded protein is CASSLPKGVSAEAFF.

On this clone: This specimen includes other DNA sequences encoding the same CDR3. V is TRBV4-3 and J is TRBJ2-7; 8 positions agree with TRBD1. V gave up 3 bases and J gave up 1 base; unmatched junction bases: 2. The CDR3 length is 14 residues. Germline-derived CDR1 and CDR2 are LGHNA and YSLEER. The CDR3 region is CASSQDRVSYEQYF. The DNA of the CDR3 is TGCGCCAGCAGCCAGGACAGGGTGTCCTACGAGCAGTACTTC.

The chain links TRBV7-2 to TRBJ2-7, with 8 bases identical to TRBD2. The ends lost 2 bases at V and 3 bases at J; junction bases unmatched: 6. The CDR3 has 15 residues. Germline values: CDR1 SGHTA, CDR2 FQGNSA. The CDR3 loop reads CASSLTFGGDYEQYF. The CDR3 DNA reads TGTGCCAGCAGCTTAACTTTCGGGGGGGACTACGAGCAGTACTTC.

In this sample, this clone turned up a few times. The rearrangement uses TRBV14 and TRBJ2-5, with TRBD2 matching over 8 bases. The CDR3 is 16 amino acids. CDR1 is SGHDN, CDR2 FVKESK, per germline. Trimming cost V 1 base and J 2 bases; bases outside gene matches: 6. As DNA, the CDR3 is TGTGCCAGCAGCCAAGTGGTCGGCGGGGGGCAAGAGACCCAGTACTTC. Its protein is CASSQVVGGGQETQYF.

V gene TRBV29-1 combines with J gene TRBJ2-3; possibly TRBD2 for D (5 bases). Deletions cut 5 bases from V and 6 bases from J, with 15 bases between. This CDR3 is 13 amino acids long. The germline CDR1 and CDR2 sequences are SQVTM and ANQGSEA. The CDR3 region is CSVRSGMGDTQYF. CDR3 bases: TGCAGCGTTCGATCGGGGATGGGGGATACGCAGTATTTT.

The rearrangement joins TRBV14 to TRBJ2-4; maybe TRBD2 (5 bases). The CDR3 contains 13 residues. Germline CDR1 reads SGHDN; CDR2 reads FVKESK. V gave up 0 bases and J gave up 6 bases, with 6 bases separating them. CDR3: CASSQESGNIQYF. In DNA form, the CDR3 reads TGTGCCAGCAGCCAAGAAAGCGGAAACATTCAGTACTTC.

The rearrangement links TRBV7-9 to TRBJ2-7; TRBD1 matches 7 bases. The CDR3 covers 14 residues. CDR1 is SEHNR and CDR2 is FQNEAQ in the germline V gene (reference sequence). With 1 base clipped from V and 7 bases from J, the junction kept 7 bases outside the gene matches. CDR3 nucleotides: TGTGCCAGCAGCTTAGTCCCAGGGGGTAAAGAGCAGTACTTC. It translates to CASSLVPGGKEQYF. Combining the CDR3 with reference TRBV7-9 and TRBJ2-7 gives the whole variable domain DTGVSQNPRHKITKRGQNVTFRCDPISEHNRLYWYRQTLGQGPEFLTYFQNEAQLEKSRLLSDRFSAERPKGSFSTLEIQRTEQGDSAMYLCASSLVPGGKEQYFGPGTRLTVT.